These 25 T cell receptor beta chains were all obtained from the same sample, sequenced in a study of T cell repertoires in cytomegalovirus infection. The antigens these receptors bind are not known. TCRdb independently ran MiXCR on the reads; one entry per CDR3 protein. The sample carries roughly 920,000 distinct CDR3 sequences, approximately 33% recorded once. The material was cultured CD8+ T cells from PBMCs, obtained from culture after CMV antigen stimulation. Source of these receptors: a human donor in good health (CMV status not recorded). Some clones in this sample may be carry-over from other donors' samples.

This chain links TRBV6-2 or TRBV6-3 with TRBJ2-1, with TRBD1 identical over 8 bases. CDR1 MNHEY and CDR2 SVGEGT come from the germline V gene. The CDR3 runs to 15 residues. J lost 8 bases, V lost 1 base, and 7 bases had no gene match. The CDR3 DNA is TGTGCCAGCAGTTACTACCCCCCGACAGGGGATGAGCAGTTCTTC. Translating gives CASSYYPPTGDEQFF.

As concerns this clonotype: One end of the junction does not line up with germline, which may come from a read error. This chain joins TRBV7-7 and TRBJ2-5; TRBD1 matches 9 bases. Germline-derived CDR1 and CDR2 are SSHAT and FNYEAQ (reference sequence). This CDR3 comprises 15 residues. CDR3 protein: CASSLVGDREETQYF. CDR3 DNA: TGTGCTAGCAGCTTAGTTGGGGACAGGGAAGAGACCCAGTACTTC.

The sample holds one count of this clonotype. A read error may explain this, as a much larger clone is one base away. The genes are TRBV7-2 and TRBJ1-4; possible D gene TRBD1, 6 bases. Germline V gene sequence: CDR1 SGHTA, CDR2 FQGNSA. V lost 2 bases and J lost 9, with 16 bases in between. CDR3 length: 15 amino acids. The CDR3 loop is CASSLNRVVDKKLFF. CDR3 bases: TGTGCCAGCAGCTTAAACAGGGTGGTAGATAAAAAACTGTTTTTT.

The chain has TRBV4-1 and TRBJ2-3; D possibly uses TRBD1 or TRBD2 (5 bases each). V was cut by 1 base and J by 5 bases, with 16 bases left in between. This CDR3 has 16 amino acids. Germline CDR1 reads MGHRA; CDR2 reads YSYEKL. CDR3 sequence reads: CASSQVSEGRGDTQYF. The CDR3 bases are TGCGCCAGCAGCCAAGTCTCCGAGGGGCGAGGAGATACGCAGTATTTT.

There are many counts of this clonotype. The gene calls are TRBV7-6 and TRBJ2-1; TRBD2 matches at 9 bases. The CDR3 runs to 14 residues. V was clipped by 2 bases and J by 6 bases; unmatched bases: 2. Germline V gives CDR1 SGHVS, CDR2 FNYEAQ. CDR3 in DNA: TGTGCCAGCAGCTTACGCGGGGGGGTCAATGAGCAGTTCTTC. Encoded protein: CASSLRGGVNEQFF.

This clonotype has ten or more counts. This rearrangement joins TRBV7-2 to TRBJ2-5; tentatively, D is TRBD1 (6 bases). The CDR3 consists of 15 residues. From germline, CDR1 is SGHTA and CDR2 FQGNSA. Trimming took off 1 base at V and 5 bases at J, with 14 bases between the two ends. The CDR3 region is CASSLDGGLWETQYF. In DNA, the CDR3 is TGTGCCAGCAGCTTAGATGGGGGCTTGTGGGAGACCCAGTACTTC. The full variable domain, with the rest looked up from reference TRBV7-2 and TRBJ2-5, is GAGVSQSPSNKVTEKGKDVELRCDPISGHTALYWYRQSLGQGLEFLIYFQGNSAPDKSGLPSDRFSAERTGGSVSTLTIQRTQQEDSAVYLCASSLDGGLWETQYFGPGTRLLVL.

This clonotype showed up just a few times. This rearrangement joins TRBV2 to TRBJ2-1; TRBD1 might be the D (6 bases). Trimming took off 5 bases at V and 8 bases at J, with 16 bases between the two ends. The V gene's germline CDR1 is SNHLY and CDR2 FYNNEI. This CDR3 has 14 residues. The CDR3, as DNA: TGTGCCAGCAGTCCGACAGGTTTCTTGGATGAGCAGTTCTTC. Translation gives CASSPTGFLDEQFF.

This rearrangement joins TRBV14 to TRBJ2-7, with 9 bases matching TRBD1. J lost 5 bases, V lost 3 bases, and 11 bases had no gene match. The CDR3 extends over 16 amino acids. Germline CDR1 is SGHDN and CDR2 is FVKESK. The CDR3 DNA follows: TGTGCCAGCAGCCACCTCCCGGGACAGGGATTCAACGAGCAGTACTTC. Translating it yields CASSHLPGQGFNEQYF.

The table lists this clonotype with a few counts. This chain uses TRBV10-3 with TRBJ1-1, with D possibly matching TRBD1 (6 bases). Germline-derived CDR1 and CDR2 are ENHRY and SYGVKD. V was cut by 8 bases and J by 4 bases, with 17 bases left in between. The CDR3 length is 14 residues. CDR3 in DNA: TGTGCCATCCGGGATCGGGGGCAGAGCACTGAAGCTTTCTTT. Its protein is CAIRDRGQSTEAFF.

This clonotype was seen only a few times. This chain connects TRBV7-9 to TRBJ2-1, with 10 nucleotides matching TRBD2. The ends lost 7 bases at V and 8 bases at J; junction bases unmatched: 8. This CDR3 is built from 14 residues. The germline V gene encodes CDR1 SEHNR and CDR2 FQNEAQ (reference sequence). The DNA for the CDR3 is TGTGCCAGCACCAGCGGGGGGGCCATGGATGAGCAGTTCTTC. This sequence encodes CASTSGGAMDEQFF.

V is TRBV6-6 and J is TRBJ1-1; 10 nucleotides line up with TRBD1. Per germline, CDR1 MNHNY and CDR2 SVGAGI (reference sequence). V lost 5 bases, J lost 0 bases, and 9 bases stayed unmatched. CDR3 length: 17 residues. CDR3 in amino acids: CASSHRDRGPVNTEAFF. Here the CDR3 DNA reads TGTGCCAGCAGTCACCGGGACAGGGGTCCGGTGAACACTGAAGCTTTCTTT.

The chain employs TRBV6-5 and TRBJ2-7, with a tentative D call TRBD1 (8 bases). Trimming removed 0 bases at V and 6 bases at J, with 15 bases between. The CDR3 is 15 amino acids. Germline V lookup: CDR1 MNHEY, CDR2 SVGAGI. The DNA of the CDR3 is TGTGCCAGCAGTTACTCGACAGGGGAGGGCCGCGAGCAGTACTTC. It encodes CASSYSTGEGREQYF.

Notes on this clonotype: Being one base from a much bigger clone, this may be a read error. The V call is TRBV7-9, the J call TRBJ2-3; D unresolved. The CDR3 extends over 14 amino acids. Trimming removed 1 base from V and 0 bases from J, with 5 bases in between. Per germline, CDR1 SEHNR and CDR2 FQNEAQ (reference sequence). CDR3 residues: CASSLVRSTDTQYF. The CDR3 coding sequence is TGTGCCAGCAGCTTAGTGCGTAGCACAGATACGCAGTATTTT.

This rearrangement joins TRBV6-6 to TRBJ1-1, with TRBD1 matching over 7 bases. Germline CDR1 reads MNHNY; CDR2 reads SVGAGI (reference sequence). The CDR3 is 18 residues long. The V segment lost 0 bases and the J segment 5 bases; nucleotides outside the gene matches: 15. The CDR3 loop is CASSYSPTGSGEDTEAFF. CDR3 sequence (DNA): TGTGCCAGCAGTTACTCCCCGACAGGGAGTGGGGAGGATACTGAAGCTTTCTTT.

The V gene is TRBV6-5, the J gene TRBJ2-6, with D possibly TRBD1 on 5 matching bases. This CDR3 comprises 14 residues. Deletions cut 5 bases from V and 2 bases from J, with 7 bases between. Germline V gene lookup returns CDR1 MNHEY and CDR2 SVGAGI. CDR3 region: CASSPGPGANVLTF. As DNA, the CDR3 is TGTGCCAGCAGTCCAGGGCCTGGGGCCAACGTCCTGACTTTC.

The genes are TRBV6-5 and TRBJ2-3; 7 bases align to TRBD1. This CDR3 is 15 amino acids long. V shed 3 bases and J 2 bases; nucleotides not matched to a gene: 5. Germline V gives CDR1 MNHEY, CDR2 SVGAGI. The CDR3 DNA is TGTGCCAGCAGTTATTTGGGACAGAACACAGATACGCAGTATTTT. Residues: CASSYLGQNTDTQYF.

V usage is TRBV4-2 and J usage is TRBJ2-1; 7 bases fit TRBD2. Unmatched junction bases numbered 8, after V lost 3 bases and J lost 0 bases. The CDR3 runs to 17 residues. Germline lookup yields CDR1 LGHNA and CDR2 YNFKEQ. CDR3 protein: CASSQDARDYSYNEQFF. CDR3 DNA sequence: TGTGCCAGCAGCCAGGATGCCAGGGACTACTCCTACAATGAGCAGTTCTTC.

This clonotype has just a few counts. V and J are TRBV11-1 and TRBJ2-1; 13 nucleotides line up with TRBD2. From germline, CDR1 is SGHAT and CDR2 FQDESV (reference sequence). This CDR3 is built from 17 residues. Losses at the gene ends were 5 bases for V and 5 bases for J; bases not matched to a gene: 9. In nucleotides, the CDR3 is TGTGCCAGCAGCCGAAACTCACTAGCGGGGGGGAACAATGAGCAGTTCTTC. It specifies CASSRNSLAGGNNEQFF. The whole variable domain, filled in from reference TRBV11-1 and TRBJ2-1, reads EAEVAQSPRYKITEKSQAVAFWCDPISGHATLYWYRQILGQGPELLVQFQDESVVDDSQLPKDRFSAERLKGVDSTLKIQPAELGDSAMYLCASSRNSLAGGNNEQFFGPGTRLTVL.

Remarks on this clonotype: A much larger clone differs from this one at a single base, so this may be a read error. In this CDR3 the conserved last residue, phenylalanine or tryptophan, is missing, so a read error is likely. V is TRBV7-8 and J is TRBJ2-2, with D perhaps matching TRBD2 (6 bases). The germline CDR1 and CDR2 sequences are SGHVS and FQNEAQ. The CDR3 has 15 residues. V was clipped by 3 bases and J by 5 bases, with 13 bases between them. Here the CDR3 DNA reads TGTGCCAGCAGCTTCGGGCGGGGAGAAACCGGGGAGCTGTTTGTT. Translation: CASSFGRGETGELFV.

This clonotype was seen repeatedly, ten times or more. The CDR3 DNA reads TGTGCCAGCAGCCCAAGGACAGGGGGTGGCTATGGCTACACCTTC. As protein: CASSPRTGGGYGYTF. The chain employs TRBV7-6 and TRBJ1-2, with 10 bases that match TRBD1. CDR3 length: 15 residues. V shed 5 bases and J 4 bases; nucleotides not matched to a gene: 7. Germline lookup yields CDR1 SGHVS and CDR2 FNYEAQ.

V usage is TRBV10-3 and J usage is TRBJ2-2; no clear D. CDR1 is ENHRY, CDR2 SYGVKD, per germline. CDR3 size: 13 residues. Deletions cut 9 bases from V and 3 bases from J, with 11 bases between. This CDR3 reads CAIYDGYTGELFF. The DNA for the CDR3 is TGTGCCATTTATGACGGGTACACCGGGGAGCTGTTTTTT.

For the CDR3, the DNA is TGTGCCAGCAGCGCCCCTCAGGGTTCTAACTATGGCTACACCTTC. Residues: CASSAPQGSNYGYTF. The chain recombines TRBV7-9 with TRBJ1-2; tentatively, D is TRBD1 (5 bases). Trimming took off 5 bases at V and 0 bases at J, with 13 bases between the two ends. CDR1 SEHNR and CDR2 FQNEAQ come from the germline V gene (reference sequence). The CDR3 is 15 residues long.

V gene TRBV4-3 combines with J gene TRBJ2-1; tentative D call: TRBD1 (5 bases). Germline values: CDR1 LGHNA, CDR2 YSLEER. CDR3 size: 17 residues. V lost 0 bases to trimming and J lost 0 bases, with 12 bases between them. CDR3 in DNA: TGCGCCAGCAGCCAAGATACAGGCATGAGCTCCTACAATGAGCAGTTCTTC. Its protein product is CASSQDTGMSSYNEQFF.

The table lists this clonotype with a count of one. The V gene is TRBV20-1, the J gene TRBJ2-5, with TRBD1 as a possible D gene (8 bases). CDR1 is DFQATT and CDR2 is SNEGSKA in the germline V gene (reference sequence). The CDR3 is 16 amino acids. V was cut by 0 bases and J by 9 bases, with 23 bases left in between. DNA of the CDR3: TGCAGTGCTAGAGATCGACAGGGGACTAACAGAGCGGCCCAGTACTTC. Translation: CSARDRQGTNRAAQYF.

This clonotype was found many times. This chain joins TRBV4-3 and TRBJ1-2; D might be TRBD1 (6 bases). CDR1 and CDR2 (germline): LGHNA, YSLEER. The CDR3 is 15 amino acids. Trimming left V 5 bases short and J 0 bases short, with 13 bases between. As DNA, the CDR3 is TGCGCCAGCAGCACCCAAAGGACAGCTAACTATGGCTACACCTTC. Its translation: CASSTQRTANYGYTF.